Listed below are T cell receptor beta chains from one sample, sequenced in a study of cytomegalovirus exposure and HLA in healthy donors. Assay: immunoSEQ multiplex PCR; the TCRdb copy retains only in-frame clones and omits some. The sample holds 60,000 to 90,000 clones; about 67% are singletons and the top ten take roughly 7.6%. Sequenced input: PBMCs. The receptor source for this set is a man aged 40-50 years in good health and CMV-seropositive. CDR3s include the opening cysteine and the closing phenylalanine or tryptophan. The order of the fields is CDR3 protein, CDR3 DNA, D gene, CDR3 length, clone size, V gene, J gene. D genes are given only for firm matches. Only some rows state a clone size, as once, few, many or a class for expanded clones.

CDR3 protein: CASSVVGSLNTEAFF
CDR3 DNA: TGTGCCAGCAGCGTAGTGGGCAGCCTGAACACTGAAGCTTTCTTT
D gene: .
CDR3 length: 15
clone size: .
V gene: TRBV9
J gene: TRBJ1-1

CDR3 protein: CASSRRGGGEYGYTF
CDR3 DNA: TGTGCCAGCAGCCGGCGAGGGGGGGGAGAGTATGGCTACACCTTC
D gene: .
CDR3 length: 15
clone size: .
V gene: TRBV5-6
J gene: TRBJ1-2

CDR3 protein: CASSDRGSYGYTF
CDR3 DNA: TGTGCCAGCAGCGATAGAGGGTCCTATGGCTACACCTTC
D gene: .
CDR3 length: 13
clone size: few
V gene: TRBV14
J gene: TRBJ1-2

CDR3 protein: CASSLTPNREGSNQPQHF
CDR3 DNA: TGCGCCAGCAGCTTAACCCCAAACAGGGAAGGTAGCAATCAGCCCCAGCATTTT
D gene: .
CDR3 length: 18
clone size: .
V gene: TRBV5-1
J gene: TRBJ1-5

CDR3 protein: CASRQQFNEKLFF
CDR3 DNA: TGTGCCAGCCGACAGCAATTTAATGAAAAACTGTTTTTT
D gene: .
CDR3 length: 13
clone size: .
V gene: TRBV2
J gene: TRBJ1-4

CDR3 protein: CATSINRGQNEKLFF
CDR3 DNA: TGTGCCACCAGCATTAACAGGGGCCAAAATGAAAAACTGTTTTTT
D gene: TRBD1
CDR3 length: 15
clone size: once
V gene: TRBV15
J gene: TRBJ1-4

CDR3 protein: CASSLWDLGSGNTIYF
CDR3 DNA: TGTGCCAGCAGCCTGTGGGACTTAGGCTCTGGAAACACCATATATTTT
D gene: .
CDR3 length: 16
clone size: .
V gene: TRBV5-4
J gene: TRBJ1-3

CDR3 protein: CASSFAEIYGYTF
CDR3 DNA: TGTGCCAGCAGCTTTGCAGAAATCTATGGCTACACCTTC
D gene: .
CDR3 length: 13
clone size: .
V gene: TRBV7-2
J gene: TRBJ1-2

CDR3 protein: CASSLDFSPRTGETQYF
CDR3 DNA: TGCGCCAGCAGCTTGGACTTTTCACCCCGGACGGGGGAGACCCAGTACTTC
D gene: .
CDR3 length: 17
clone size: few
V gene: TRBV5-1
J gene: TRBJ2-5

CDR3 protein: CACPIRDRGDTIYF
CDR3 DNA: TGTGCCTGCCCAATCCGGGACAGGGGAGACACCATATATTTT
D gene: TRBD1
CDR3 length: 14
clone size: .
V gene: TRBV30
J gene: TRBJ1-3

CDR3 protein: CSASPSGELAFF
CDR3 DNA: TGCAGCGCTTCCCCTTCGGGGGAGTTAGCTTTCTTT
D gene: .
CDR3 length: 12
clone size: .
V gene: TRBV29-1
J gene: TRBJ1-1

CDR3 protein: CALDSQTYNEQFF
CDR3 DNA: TGTGCCTTGGACAGTCAAACCTACAATGAGCAGTTCTTC
D gene: .
CDR3 length: 13
clone size: .
V gene: TRBV30
J gene: TRBJ2-1

CDR3 protein: CASSQARYPFYEQYF
CDR3 DNA: TGTGCCAGCAGCCAAGCGAGGTACCCTTTTTACGAGCAGTACTTC
D gene: .
CDR3 length: 15
clone size: .
V gene: TRBV14
J gene: TRBJ2-7

CDR3 protein: CASSALMNTEAFF
CDR3 DNA: TGTGCCAGCAGCGCCCTTATGAACACTGAAGCTTTCTTT
D gene: .
CDR3 length: 13
clone size: .
V gene: TRBV9
J gene: TRBJ1-1

CDR3 protein: CASSLAAAGANEKLFF
CDR3 DNA: TGTGCCAGCAGCTTAGCGGCCGCCGGGGCTAATGAAAAACTGTTTTTT
D gene: .
CDR3 length: 16
clone size: .
V gene: TRBV7-9
J gene: TRBJ1-4

CDR3 protein: CASSQGEGRSVDEKLFF
CDR3 DNA: TGTGCCAGCAGCCAAGGAGAAGGGAGGTCGGTCGATGAAAAACTGTTTTTT
D gene: .
CDR3 length: 17
clone size: .
V gene: TRBV4-2
J gene: TRBJ1-4

CDR3 protein: CASSIFGSSLGEQFF
CDR3 DNA: TGTGCCAGTAGTATATTTGGCAGTAGCTTGGGTGAGCAGTTCTTC
D gene: .
CDR3 length: 15
clone size: .
V gene: TRBV19
J gene: TRBJ2-1

CDR3 protein: CASSLGNPLAGAFLETQYF
CDR3 DNA: TGCGCCAGCAGCTTAGGTAACCCCCTAGCGGGGGCGTTTTTGGAGACCCAGTACTTC
D gene: TRBD2
CDR3 length: 19
clone size: .
V gene: TRBV5-1
J gene: TRBJ2-5

CDR3 protein: CAWSGGTTPSGDQPQHF
CDR3 DNA: TGTGCCTGGAGCGGAGGGACAACGCCTAGCGGGGATCAGCCCCAGCATTTT
D gene: .
CDR3 length: 17
clone size: .
V gene: TRBV30
J gene: TRBJ1-5

CDR3 protein: CASSLSEGRYGYTF
CDR3 DNA: TGTGCCAGCAGCTTGTCCGAGGGAAGGTATGGCTACACCTTC
D gene: .
CDR3 length: 14
clone size: once
V gene: TRBV5-6
J gene: TRBJ1-2

CDR3 protein: CASSVGQVNTEAFF
CDR3 DNA: TGTGCCAGCAGCGTAGGACAGGTGAACACTGAAGCTTTCTTT
D gene: .
CDR3 length: 14
clone size: few
V gene: TRBV9
J gene: TRBJ1-1

CDR3 protein: CASSSQGANEKLFF
CDR3 DNA: TGTGCCAGCTCATCCCAGGGGGCGAATGAAAAACTGTTTTTT
D gene: TRBD1
CDR3 length: 14
clone size: .
V gene: TRBV18
J gene: TRBJ1-4

CDR3 protein: CAINQQGHGYTF
CDR3 DNA: TGTGCCATCAATCAACAGGGTCATGGCTACACCTTC
D gene: .
CDR3 length: 12
clone size: few
V gene: TRBV10-3
J gene: TRBJ1-2

CDR3 protein: CASSPGSGTDTQYF
CDR3 DNA: TGCGCCAGCAGCCCGGGAAGTGGAACAGATACGCAGTATTTT
D gene: .
CDR3 length: 14
clone size: .
V gene: TRBV5-1
J gene: TRBJ2-3

CDR3 protein: CATFSDTQETQYF
CDR3 DNA: TGTGCCACCTTTTCTGACACCCAAGAGACCCAGTACTTC
D gene: .
CDR3 length: 13
clone size: .
V gene: TRBV10-3
J gene: TRBJ2-5

CDR3 protein: CASGHIQGIGYTF
CDR3 DNA: TGTGCTAGTGGTCACATACAGGGGATCGGCTACACCTTC
D gene: TRBD1
CDR3 length: 13
clone size: .
V gene: TRBV12-5
J gene: TRBJ1-2

CDR3 protein: CAISPDASGNTIYF
CDR3 DNA: TGTGCCATCAGTCCAGATGCCTCTGGAAACACCATATATTTT
D gene: .
CDR3 length: 14
clone size: few
V gene: TRBV10-3
J gene: TRBJ1-3

CDR3 protein: CASSQALTPRYGYTF
CDR3 DNA: TGTGCCAGCAGCCAAGCCCTAACACCGAGGTATGGCTACACCTTC
D gene: .
CDR3 length: 15
clone size: .
V gene: TRBV14
J gene: TRBJ1-2

CDR3 protein: CASSYGQYNEKLFF
CDR3 DNA: TGTGCCAGCAGTTACGGGCAGTATAATGAAAAACTGTTTTTT
D gene: .
CDR3 length: 14
clone size: .
V gene: TRBV6-5
J gene: TRBJ1-4

CDR3 protein: CASSQDTFYEQYF
CDR3 DNA: TGTGCCAGCAGCCAAGACACTTTCTACGAGCAGTACTTC
D gene: .
CDR3 length: 13
clone size: .
V gene: TRBV4-2
J gene: TRBJ2-7

CDR3 protein: CASSREVSNTEAFF
CDR3 DNA: TGTGCCAGCAGCCGGGAGGTTTCAAACACTGAAGCTTTCTTT
D gene: .
CDR3 length: 14
clone size: .
V gene: TRBV9
J gene: TRBJ1-1

CDR3 protein: CASSSRGGLAFF
CDR3 DNA: TGTGCCAGCAGCTCACGGGGGGGATTAGCTTTCTTT
D gene: .
CDR3 length: 12
clone size: .
V gene: TRBV7-8
J gene: TRBJ1-1

CDR3 protein: CASSLTDRGSLGEQYF
CDR3 DNA: TGTGCCAGCAGCCTTACGGACAGGGGGTCTCTGGGGGAGCAGTACTTC
D gene: TRBD1
CDR3 length: 16
clone size: .
V gene: TRBV7-2
J gene: TRBJ2-7

CDR3 protein: CASTSQGDYGYTF
CDR3 DNA: TGTGCCAGTACCTCACAGGGGGACTATGGCTACACCTTC
D gene: TRBD1
CDR3 length: 13
clone size: .
V gene: TRBV19
J gene: TRBJ1-2

CDR3 protein: CASSKRQGNSYEQYF
CDR3 DNA: TGTGCCAGTAGTAAGCGGCAGGGGAACTCCTACGAGCAGTACTTC
D gene: .
CDR3 length: 15
clone size: .
V gene: TRBV19
J gene: TRBJ2-7

CDR3 protein: CASSSRRGGAGGGELFF
CDR3 DNA: TGTGCCAGCAGCTCACGGAGGGGGGGCGCTGGCGGCGGGGAGCTGTTTTTT
D gene: .
CDR3 length: 17
clone size: few
V gene: TRBV13
J gene: TRBJ2-2